These T cell receptor beta chains were read from a single sample in a study of T-cell reconstitution after alpha-beta-depleted transplantation in children. MiXCR, run by TCRdb on the PCR reads, gives a single entry per CDR3 protein. The data show around 700,000 distinct CDR3 sequences, approximately 14% seen once. The sequencing used PBMCs, collected before TCRalphabeta/CD19-depleted stem cell transplant. The receptors originated from a girl aged 2-9 years with congenital amegakaryocytic thrombocytopenia, due to receive a stem cell transplant. Both conserved end residues are part of each CDR3. Each record gives: V gene, CDR3 length, clone size, J gene, D gene, CDR3 DNA, CDR3 protein. A D gene is named only where the DNA matches it firmly. Only some rows state a clone size, as once, few, many or a class for expanded clones.

>TRBV12-3/TRBV12-4|13|many|TRBJ2-1|NA
TGTGCCAGCACCCCTTTAGGTAATAATGAGCAGTTCTTC
CASTPLGNNEQFF
>TRBV6-2/TRBV6-3|12|many|TRBJ1-5|NA
TGTGCCAGCAAGTTACCGAATCAGCCCCAGCATTTT
CASKLPNQPQHF
>TRBV20-1|15|many|TRBJ2-3|TRBD2
TGCAGTGCTTTCCCCGGACTAGCGGGAACAGATACGCAGTATTTT
CSAFPGLAGTDTQYF
>TRBV4-1|15|many|TRBJ2-3|TRBD2
TGCGCCAGCACGCAGCGGGAACTTCTCACAGATACGCAGTATTTT
CASTQRELLTDTQYF
>TRBV20-1|15|few|TRBJ2-3|NA
TGCAGTGCTAGCACTCCTCTCTCCCAAACAGATACGCAGTATTTT
CSASTPLSQTDTQYF
>TRBV20-1|12|many|TRBJ2-5|NA
TGCAGTGCTAGACAGGGAGGTGGCGCCCAGTACTTC
CSARQGGGAQYF
>TRBV12-3/TRBV12-4|17|few|TRBJ2-5|TRBD2
TGTGCCAGCAGTTTAGGACTAGCGGGAACCTACCAAGAGACCCAGTACTTC
CASSLGLAGTYQETQYF
>TRBV28|14|few|TRBJ2-7|TRBD1
TGTGCCAGCAGTCGGACAGGGGGCTTGCGTGAGCAGTACTTC
CASSRTGGLREQYF
>TRBV12-3/TRBV12-4|14|many|TRBJ2-7|TRBD2
TGTGCCAGTCACAGCCAATCGGGAGGTTACGAGCAGTACTTC
CASHSQSGGYEQYF
>TRBV14|15|NA|TRBJ2-7|NA
TGTGCCAGCAGCCAAGATGAGGAGGGAAGGTTCGAGCAGTACTTC
CASSQDEEGRFEQYF
>TRBV11-1|16|many|TRBJ2-1|TRBD2
TGTGCCAGCAGCTTAGGTCCGCGCGGGAGAGTCGGTGAGCAGTTCTTC
CASSLGPRGRVGEQFF
>TRBV20-1|14|many|TRBJ2-2|TRBD1
TGCAGTGCTCAGGGACAGGGAAACACCGGGGAGCTGTTTTTT
CSAQGQGNTGELFF
>TRBV5-5|16|few|TRBJ1-3|NA
TGTGCCAGCAGCTTGGGTCCACAGGGACCTGGAAACACCATATATTTT
CASSLGPQGPGNTIYF
>TRBV7-8|16|many|TRBJ2-7|NA
TGTGCCAGCAGCCCCCGGAGCAGGGGCGATTCCTACGAGCAGTACTTC
CASSPRSRGDSYEQYF
>TRBV20-1|15|many|TRBJ2-1|TRBD2
TGCAGTGTACAGTCTGGCGGGAGTTCCTACAATGAGCAGTTCTTC
CSVQSGGSSYNEQFF
>TRBV7-9|16|NA|TRBJ2-1|TRBD2
TGTGCCAGCAGCGGAATACTAGCGGGAGTATTCAATGAGCAGTTCTTC
CASSGILAGVFNEQFF
>TRBV14|14|NA|TRBJ1-1|NA
TGTGCCAGCAGTCCATTTCCGGGGTACACTGAAGCTTTCTTT
CASSPFPGYTEAFF
>TRBV6-5|16|many|TRBJ2-3|NA
TGTGCCAGCAGTTACTCTTCGGGAGAGGGGACAGATACGCAGTATTTT
CASSYSSGEGTDTQYF